Listed here are 5 T cell receptor beta chains from one sample, sequenced in a study of multiple sclerosis patients with progressive multifocal leukoencephalopathy. Produced via immunoSEQ multiplex PCR; TCRdb's table is partial and in-frame only. The data contain 29,000 or so clones, 85% to 90% of them seen just once; the ten biggest clones take up over 1.2%. Time point reported: roughly 6 months of natalizumab therapy. Sequencing used PBMCs, obtained from a patient treated with natalizumab. These TCRs come from a human donor with multiple sclerosis.

CDR3 in amino acids: CASSVGQLNEKLFF. In nucleotides, the CDR3 is TGTGCCAGCAGCGTAGGACAGCTTAATGAAAAACTGTTTTTT. V usage is TRBV9 and J usage is TRBJ1-4, with a possible D match to TRBD1 (5 bases). Trimming took 0 bases from V and 4 from J, leaving 7 bases between them. CDR3 size: 14 residues. Germline CDR1 SGDLS, CDR2 YYNGEE.

This clone occurred a few times. The J gene is TRBJ2-7, the V gene TRBV29-1; D is unclear. Trimming stripped 4 bases from V and 3 bases from J, with 7 bases between. The CDR3 runs 11 residues. Germline V CDR1 and CDR2: SQVTM, ANQGSEA. DNA for the CDR3: TGCAGCGTTGTGACCAGCTACGAGCAGTACTTC. Amino acid sequence: CSVVTSYEQYF.

This chain uses TRBV30 with TRBJ1-1, with unresolved D. The germline V and J ends were trimmed by 0 bases and 8 bases, with 10 bases remaining between them. From germline, CDR1 is GTSNPN and CDR2 SVGIG (reference sequence). There are 12 residues in the CDR3. The CDR3 DNA follows: TGTGCCTGGAGTGTACTGGTTGGAGAAGCTTTCTTT. Amino acids: CAWSVLVGEAFF.

CDR3 nucleotide sequence: TGTGCCAGCAGCCCCCGTATTTTCAGGCCCTATGGCTACACCTTC. Amino acid sequence: CASSPRIFRPYGYTF. The chain links TRBV7-2 to TRBJ1-2; D unresolved. Trimming shortened V by 5 bases and J by 4 bases, and 17 bases separated the two germline ends. The CDR3 contains 15 residues. The V gene's germline CDR1 is SGHTA and CDR2 FQGNSA.

The CDR3 loop is CASSLGDRGTISYEQYF. CDR3 DNA sequence: TGTGCCAGCAGCTTAGGGGACAGGGGAACAATCTCCTACGAGCAGTACTTC. The genes are TRBV7-9 and TRBJ2-7, with 10 bases identical to TRBD1. This CDR3 contains 17 residues. V was pared by 1 base and J by 0 bases, with 6 bases of the junction left unmatched. Germline CDR1 SEHNR, CDR2 FQNEAQ (reference sequence). Together with reference TRBV7-9 and TRBJ2-7, the CDR3 gives the full variable domain: DTGVSQNPRHKITKRGQNVTFRCDPISEHNRLYWYRQTLGQGPEFLTYFQNEAQLEKSRLLSDRFSAERPKGSFSTLEIQRTEQGDSAMYLCASSLGDRGTISYEQYFGPGTRLTVT.